This T cell receptor (beta chain) derives from a study of Ad26.COV2.S vaccination and SARS-CoV-2 variants. Turning to the study itself: Ad26.COV2.S, an intramuscular injection, was given once or twice 56 days apart.

Treatment described: some 19 received Ad26.COV2.S at low or high dose, single or two shots; roughly five received placebo; per-sample allocation not given. Specimens were obtained on day 63 following the first vaccine or placebo injection. An adult donor aged 18-55 years was enrolled in Boston. Using immunoSEQ multiplex PCR, the repertoire was profiled, and TCRdb retains in-frame clones only, with some absent. The data hold roughly 420,000 clones, with 89% observed a single time. With V trimmed by 5 bases and J by 4 bases, 12 bases remained unmatched. This CDR3 spans 15 amino acids. Germline-derived CDR1 and CDR2 are SGHDT and YYEEEE.

Sample: peripheral blood, taken in a trial of Ad26.COV2.S vaccine versus placebo. V gene TRBV5-6 combines with J gene TRBJ2-7, with 7 bases lining up with TRBD1. The TCR originated in a person between 18 and 59 years old who received the Ad26.COV2.S COVID-19 vaccine or a placebo. The CDR3 DNA reads as TGTGCCAGCAGTAACAACAGGGGCCTAGAATACGAGCAGTACTTC. Its translation: CASSNNRGLEYEQYF.